The 5 T cell receptor beta chains given below trace back to one sample, sequenced in a study of long-term antiretroviral therapy in people with HIV. Researchers ran immunoSEQ v3.0 at survey level. Generated by immunoSEQ multiplex PCR, the TCRdb table keeps only in-frame clones and is missing some. Among about 25,000 clones, 65% to 80% were seen once, and the ten largest hold approximately 11%. Sequenced material: unsorted PBMCs, taken 1.2 years after starting antiretroviral therapy. The origin of the receptors is a woman in her thirties or forties with HIV.

CDR3 loop: CASSPKGATQYF. In DNA form, the CDR3 reads TGTGCCAGCAGCCCGAAGGGGGCAACCCAGTACTTC. This chain uses TRBV14 with TRBJ2-5; 7 bases agree with TRBD1. Trimming at V came to 4 bases and at J to 8 bases, leaving 4 bases not matched to a gene. Germline CDR1 SGHDN, CDR2 FVKESK. This CDR3 contains 12 residues.

The chain recombines TRBV19 with TRBJ1-2; TRBD1 matches 7 bases. This CDR3 comprises 14 residues. The germline V gene has CDR1 LNHDA and CDR2 SQIVND (reference sequence). Trimming took 3 bases from V and 4 from J; bases not matched to a gene: 5. The CDR3 nucleotides read TGTGCCAGTAGTATTAGGGGGCTGAGCTATGGCTACACCTTC. Protein: CASSIRGLSYGYTF.

This clone showed up just a few times. The CDR3 nucleotides read TGTGCCAGCAGCTTGGCCAAACCCAGTGAGCAGTTCTTC. Amino acids: CASSLAKPSEQFF. This chain uses TRBV5-4 with TRBJ2-1, with D uncertain. CDR1 SGHNT and CDR2 YYREEE come from the germline V gene (reference sequence). V was clipped by 0 bases and J by 9 bases, with 10 bases between them. This CDR3 is built from 13 residues.

V usage is TRBV5-6 and J usage is TRBJ2-1; D ambiguous. Deletions cut 0 bases from V and 0 bases from J, with 4 bases between. From germline, CDR1 is SGHDT and CDR2 YYEEEE. This CDR3 has 14 amino acids. The CDR3 loop reads CASSLVNSYNEQFF. The CDR3, as DNA: TGTGCCAGCAGCTTGGTCAACTCCTACAATGAGCAGTTCTTC.

The chain is built from TRBV4-3 and TRBJ2-1; possible D gene TRBD1, 5 bases. Germline assignment: CDR1 LGHNA and CDR2 YSLEER. This CDR3 region has 15 residues. V was shortened by 0 bases and J by 4 bases, with 10 bases between the two germline ends. CDR3 nucleotide sequence: TGCGCCAGCAGCCAAGACAGGGTATCTTACAATGAGCAGTTCTTC. Its protein is CASSQDRVSYNEQFF.